This T cell receptor (beta chain) was captured in a study of glioma-infiltrating T cells after dendritic cell vaccination. General study results and limits: Few patients contributed both blood and tumor specimens. TCR clonality showed no direct relationship with survival.

Primers: 60 V beta forward and 13 J beta reverse. Generated by immunoSEQ multiplex PCR, the TCRdb table keeps only in-frame clones and is missing some. This table has almost 90,000 clones, around 86% appearing once. Time point described: after dendritic cell vaccination, including at tumor progression/relapse. Selection required adequate fresh-frozen tumor tissue plus more than two years' survival data. The V end lost 6 bases, the J end lost 7 bases, and 16 bases lay between the germline ends. CDR1 and CDR2 (germline): SNHLY, FYNNEI. The CDR3 has 15 residues. With respect to this clone: The antigen is not known.

The clonotype comes from a human donor with glioblastoma. This rearrangement joins TRBV2 to TRBJ1-6, with a weak D call TRBD1 (5 bases). This sample comprised blood, obtained after dendritic cell vaccination. CDR3 sequence (DNA): TGTGCCAGCAGCAATCGGGCAGGGCGGAATTCACCCCTCCACTTT. This encodes CASSNRAGRNSPLHF.